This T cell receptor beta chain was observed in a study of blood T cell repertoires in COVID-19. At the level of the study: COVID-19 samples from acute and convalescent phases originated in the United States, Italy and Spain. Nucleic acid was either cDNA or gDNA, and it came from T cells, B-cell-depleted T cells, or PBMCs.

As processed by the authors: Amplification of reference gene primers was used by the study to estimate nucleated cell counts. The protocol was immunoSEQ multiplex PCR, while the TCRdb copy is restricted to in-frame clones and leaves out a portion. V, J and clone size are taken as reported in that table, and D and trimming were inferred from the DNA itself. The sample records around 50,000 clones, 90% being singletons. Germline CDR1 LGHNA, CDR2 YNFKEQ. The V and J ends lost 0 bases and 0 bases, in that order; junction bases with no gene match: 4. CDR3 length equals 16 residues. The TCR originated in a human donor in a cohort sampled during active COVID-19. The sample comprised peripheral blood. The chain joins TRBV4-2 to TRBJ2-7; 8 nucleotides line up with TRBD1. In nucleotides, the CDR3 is TGTGCCAGCAGCCAAGAACGGACAGGGACCTCCTACGAGCAGTACTTC. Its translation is CASSQERTGTSYEQYF.